The sequence of this T cell receptor (beta chain) was determined in a study of metastatic and nonmetastatic thyroid tumors. None of the patients had undergone any treatment ahead of thyroid surgery. This clone is labeled as medium-sized (0.01 to 0.1%). The ends were cut back, 3 bases at V and 7 bases at J, with 24 bases in the middle. This CDR3 is 18 amino acids long. The germline gives CDR1 LGHDT, CDR2 YNNKEL (reference sequence). TCRdb re-clonotyped the PCR reads via MiXCR. The sample lists about 32,000 clones, under 40% occurring once. The V gene is TRBV3-1, the J gene TRBJ2-2, with D perhaps matching TRBD2 (6 bases). The sequence came from a female donor with papillary thyroid cancer or a benign thyroid nodule (not recorded which). Some clones in this sample may be carry-over from other donors' samples. Sequenced input: tumor tissue. CDR3 nucleotide sequence: TGTGCCAGCAGCCATCATGGGCAGGAGGGGTTTACGGGCGGGGAGCTGTTTTTT. Its translation: CASSHHGQEGFTGGELFF.